The 14 T cell receptor beta chains listed next were all sequenced from one sample in a study of blood T cells in healthy people across ages. The second PCR ran about 6 to 11 cycles with a sample-barcoded 5' primer and J-beta primers. TCRdb reprocessed the 5' RACE reads via MiXCR and lists one record per CDR3 protein. The data contain 550,000 to 800,000 distinct CDR3 sequences, approximately 30% of them seen just once; the ten biggest clones take up less than 20%. Sample: blood. The source is a woman aged 80 or over in good health.

This clonotype was observed at least ten times. V is TRBV2 and J is TRBJ2-1, with 12 bases that match TRBD2. The CDR3 is 16 residues long. V was clipped by 2 bases and J by 3 bases; unmatched bases: 2. CDR1 and CDR2 (germline): SNHLY, FYNNEI. CDR3 coding DNA: TGTGCCAGCAGTGAACTAGCGGGGGGGGGCTACAATGAGCAGTTCTTC. This codes for CASSELAGGGYNEQFF.

This clonotype was seen at least ten times. The chain has TRBV3-1 and TRBJ1-1; TRBD1 matches at 8 bases. The V and J ends lost 2 bases and 3 bases, in that order; junction bases with no gene match: 14. This CDR3 has 18 amino acids. CDR1 is LGHDT and CDR2 is YNNKEL in the germline V gene (reference sequence). The DNA of the CDR3 is TGTGCCAGCAGCCAACCGGACAGGGCTGGCCTGCCGGACACTGAAGCTTTCTTT. It is translated as CASSQPDRAGLPDTEAFF.

The table lists this clonotype with many counts. This CDR3 is CSVVFWTGRSDTQYF. The CDR3 bases are TGCAGCGTCGTATTTTGGACAGGGAGGTCAGATACGCAGTATTTT. The chain is built from TRBV29-1 and TRBJ2-3, with 8 bases that match TRBD1. With V trimmed by 6 bases and J by 4 bases, 12 bases remained unmatched. The CDR3 contains 15 residues. CDR1 and CDR2 (germline): SQVTM, ANQGSEA.

This clonotype was seen ten or more times. CDR3 nucleotides: TGTGCCAGCAAGTCCGATGGGGACACCATATATTTT. Its translation is CASKSDGDTIYF. The J gene is TRBJ1-3, the V gene TRBV25-1; D gene unclear. Germline V lookup: CDR1 MGHDK, CDR2 SYGVNS. Trimming took off 7 bases at V and 8 bases at J, with 12 bases between the two ends. There are 12 residues in the CDR3.

Points on this clonotype: The germline gene is not matched at one end of the junction; a read error may be the cause. The chain combines TRBV9 with TRBJ1-6; TRBD1 aligns across 7 bases. Germline values: CDR1 SGDLS, CDR2 YYNGEE. CDR3 length equals 15 residues. The CDR3 spells CASSLIDRDNSPRHF. The CDR3 DNA is TGTGCCAGCAGCTTGATAGACAGGGATAATTCACCCCGCCACTTT. The entire variable domain, with the rest obtained from reference TRBV9 and TRBJ1-6, is as follows: DSGVTQTPKHLITATGQRVTLRCSPRSGDLSVYWYQQSLDQGLQFLIQYYNGEERAKGNILERFSAQQFPDLHSELNLSSLELGDSALYFCASSLIDRDNSPRHFGNGTRLTVT.

Concerning this clonotype: Because the CDR3's place on the DNA is in doubt, the DNA is left out and the CDR3 is given as listed by TCRdb. The chain uses TRBV5-1 and TRBJ1-6; whether TRBD1, the table's D call, matches the DNA was not checked. Including both end residues, the CDR3 is 16 amino acids long. Germline V gives CDR1 SGHRS, CDR2 YFSETQ. This chain's CDR3 is CASRLVGRGIHSPPHF.

Ten or more counts support this clonotype. The chain combines TRBV4-2 with TRBJ2-3; the match to TRBD2 covers 9 bases. The V gene end was trimmed by 4 bases and the J gene end by 0 bases; junction bases not matched to a gene: 8. Germline V lookup: CDR1 LGHNA, CDR2 YNFKEQ. The CDR3 runs 17 residues. In DNA, the CDR3 is TGTGCCAGCAGCCCTTTGAGGAGCGGGGGGAGCACAGATACGCAGTATTTT. Amino acid sequence: CASSPLRSGGSTDTQYF.

The sample holds one count of this clonotype. This sequence joins TRBV29-1 and TRBJ2-1; 9 nucleotides line up with TRBD2. There are 13 residues in the CDR3. Unmatched junction bases numbered 4, after V lost 6 bases and J lost 4 bases. Germline-derived CDR1 and CDR2 are SQVTM and ANQGSEA. The CDR3 loop reads CSVGGGGYNEQFF. DNA of the CDR3: TGCAGCGTAGGCGGGGGGGGTTACAATGAGCAGTTCTTC.

Remarks on this clonotype: A read error may explain this, as a much larger clone is one base away. This chain uses TRBV6-6 with TRBJ1-1; no reliable D call. This CDR3 has 14 amino acids. Germline V gene sequence: CDR1 MNHNY, CDR2 SVGAGI (reference sequence). DNA for the CDR3: TGTGCCGGCAGTTACTCGGCCGGGAACACTGAAGCTTTCTTT. Translated, it gives CAGSYSAGNTEAFF.

This clonotype showed up many times. The V gene is TRBV21-1, the J gene TRBJ2-1; TRBD2 is the table's D call, not checked against the DNA. TRBV21-1 is a known pseudogene. The CDR3 loop spans 16 amino acids. The CDR3 protein is CASSKVSQRGYNEQFF. Here the CDR3 DNA reads TGTGCCAGCAGCAAAGTGTCGCAGCGGGGCTACAATGAGCAGTTCTTC.

This clonotype has more than one count but fewer than ten. The CDR3 sequence: CATRDRSSYEQYF. The CDR3, as DNA: TGTGCCACTCGGGACAGGAGCTCCTACGAGCAGTACTTC. The J gene is TRBJ2-7, the V gene TRBV6-2 or TRBV6-3, with 8 bases that match TRBD1. Germline assignment: CDR1 MNHEY and CDR2 SVGEGT. After removal of 10 bases from V and 0 bases from J, the junction contained 5 bases not matched to a gene. There are 13 residues in the CDR3.

This chain links TRBV5-1 with TRBJ2-5; 7 bases map to TRBD1. The J call may be incorrect, as the DNA end agrees better with TRBJ2-7. Germline V lookup: CDR1 SGHRS, CDR2 YFSETQ. The CDR3 sequence is 17 residues long. CDR3 nucleotide sequence: TGCGCCAGCAGGGAGACAGGGAATAGCCGTCGACCTCACGAGCAGTACTTC. The encoded protein is CASRETGNSRRPHEQYF.

This clonotype was counted many times. The genes are TRBV20-1 and TRBJ1-2, with 8 bases that match TRBD1. This CDR3 has 13 amino acids. J lost 4 bases, V lost 5 bases, and 6 bases had no gene match. In germline, CDR1 is DFQATT, CDR2 SNEGSKA (reference sequence). The CDR3 is CSAQRQGSYGYTF. The CDR3 DNA reads TGCAGTGCTCAAAGACAGGGGAGCTATGGCTACACCTTC.

The chain recombines TRBV9 with TRBJ1-1; D is possibly TRBD1 (5 bases). Germline V gene data show CDR1 as SGDLS and CDR2 as YYNGEE. This CDR3 comprises 16 residues. The V end lost 0 bases, the J end lost 0 bases, and 12 bases lay between the germline ends. Here the CDR3 reads CASSVVGGPMNTEAFF. For the CDR3, the DNA is TGTGCCAGCAGCGTAGTTGGGGGACCTATGAACACTGAAGCTTTCTTT.